In this sample, the clone carrying this T cell receptor (beta chain) turned up many times. The antigen is not known. Amplification yielded TCR beta CDR3 regions, with RNA transcripts as the source. RT-PCR in the first round (using the HTBI primer set) targeted the TCR CDR3. TCRdb passed the multiplex PCR reads through MiXCR, listing each CDR3 protein once. The data show 350,000 or so distinct CDR3 sequences, 15% to 20% seen once. This specimen belongs to a study of T cells in Graves' hyperthyroidism and ophthalmopathy. Study observations and caveats: Before onset, ophthalmopathy was predicted by the model a median around 6 months earlier.

Newly diagnosed hyperthyroidism patients aged 18 to 65 years had disease lasting under 2 months. Diagnoses were established using clinical symptoms, serum thyroxine and TRAb, thyroid ultrasound and orbital computed tomography. Fresh peripheral blood, roughly 10 ml, was the source of the PBMCs. The clonotype was recovered from a woman between 50 and 59 years old with Graves' hyperthyroidism. The specimen was blood.

The CDR3, as DNA: TGTGCCAGCAGCGCCGCCAGTAGCGCGACCACAGATACGCAGTATTTT. It is translated as CASSAASSATTDTQYF. The genes are TRBV9 and TRBJ2-3, with D perhaps TRBD2 (5 bases). The CDR3 consists of 16 residues. CDR1 SGDLS and CDR2 YYNGEE come from the germline V gene. The V gene lost 3 bases and the J gene lost 2 bases, with 16 bases spanning the gap.